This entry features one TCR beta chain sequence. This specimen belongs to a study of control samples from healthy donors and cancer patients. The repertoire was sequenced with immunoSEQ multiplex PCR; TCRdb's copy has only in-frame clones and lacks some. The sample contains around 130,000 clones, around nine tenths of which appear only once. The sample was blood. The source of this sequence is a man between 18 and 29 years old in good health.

The chain's CDR3 is CAGERGNRGAEAFF. The CDR3 DNA is TGTGCCGGAGAGAGGGGAAACAGGGGGGCTGAAGCTTTCTTT. The gene calls are TRBV30 and TRBJ1-1, with 8 bases that match TRBD1. CDR3 length equals 14 residues. After removal of 8 bases from V and 6 bases from J, the junction contained 14 bases not matched to a gene. CDR1 is GTSNPN and CDR2 is SVGIG in the germline V gene (reference sequence).